This T cell receptor beta chain emerged from a study of identical twins. Healthy Caucasians provided all donations. A universal primer site was incorporated via template switching, and the cDNA contained unique molecular identifiers. TCRdb reprocessed the 5' RACE reads with MiXCR, giving one entry per CDR3 protein. The table lists hundreds of thousands of distinct CDR3 sequences, 8.5% to 9% of them singletons. This CDR3 contains 14 residues. In germline, CDR1 is MNHEY, CDR2 SMNVEV (reference sequence). With V trimmed by 9 bases and J by 5 bases, 13 bases remained unmatched. These data also featured in a second study, about yellow fever vaccine responses in identical twins. That study adds: Reported findings indicate that twins' vaccine T cell responses seemed partially convergent, partially personalized.

This sequence was found in a woman younger than 35 in good health. The chain employs TRBV27 and TRBJ2-7; TRBD1 agrees at 7 bases. The source material was PBMCs. As DNA, the CDR3 is TGTGCCAGAGTGTCTGGTTACAGGGGCCACGAGCAGTACTTC. The encoded protein is CARVSGYRGHEQYF.